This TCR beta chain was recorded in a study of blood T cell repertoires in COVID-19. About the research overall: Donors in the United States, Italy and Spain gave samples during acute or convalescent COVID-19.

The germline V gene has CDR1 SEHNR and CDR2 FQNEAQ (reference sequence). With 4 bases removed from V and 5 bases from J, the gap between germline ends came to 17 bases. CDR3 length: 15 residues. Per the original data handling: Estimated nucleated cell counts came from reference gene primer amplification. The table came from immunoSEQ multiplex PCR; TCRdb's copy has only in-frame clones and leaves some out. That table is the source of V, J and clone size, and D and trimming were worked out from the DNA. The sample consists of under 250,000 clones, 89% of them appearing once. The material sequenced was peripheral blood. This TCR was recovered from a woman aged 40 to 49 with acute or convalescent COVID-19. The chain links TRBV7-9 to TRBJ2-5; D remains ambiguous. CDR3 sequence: CASSSLSTMEETQYF. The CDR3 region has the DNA TGTGCCAGCAGCTCACTCAGTACCATGGAGGAGACCCAGTACTTC. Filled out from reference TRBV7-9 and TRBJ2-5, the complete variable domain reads DTGVSQNPRHKITKRGQNVTFRCDPISEHNRLYWYRQTLGQGPEFLTYFQNEAQLEKSRLLSDRFSAERPKGSFSTLEIQRTEQGDSAMYLCASSSLSTMEETQYFGPGTRLLVL.